These 13 T cell receptor beta chains share one sample of origin, sequenced in a study of regulatory T cells in long-lasting Graves disease. This sample's time point: persistent/refractory GD, antithyroid drugs over 5 years with positive TRAb. RNA isolated from PBMCs was used to make the TCR library. Arm-PCR of CDR3 regions and iRepertoire HTBI primers were used to build TCR beta libraries. In TCRdb, the multiplex PCR reads were re-called with MiXCR into one record per CDR3 protein. The table shows about 290,000 distinct CDR3 sequences, with 20% to 25% occurring only once. The sequenced sample was peripheral blood mononuclear cells (PBMCs), obtained when the disease was refractory, from a patient treated with antithyroid drugs. Receptor source: a female donor with Graves disease.

This chain connects TRBV7-2 to TRBJ2-3; D may be TRBD2 (6 bases). V lost 4 bases and J lost 3, with 17 bases in between. Per the germline V gene, CDR1 is SGHTA and CDR2 is FQGNSA. This CDR3 region has 16 residues. The CDR3 region is CASSSPLARGTDTQYF. CDR3 in DNA: TGTGCCAGCAGCTCCCCCTTGGCCCGGGGGACAGATACGCAGTATTTT.

This clonotype was seen more than once but under ten times. The gene calls are TRBV11-2 and TRBJ2-3; D not resolved. This CDR3 is built from 15 residues. V lost 8 bases to trimming and J lost 0 bases, with 15 bases between them. Germline V lookup: CDR1 SGHAT, CDR2 FQNNGV. CDR3 residues: CASDLEDRSTDTQYF. The CDR3, as DNA: TGTGCCAGCGACCTTGAGGACCGCAGCACAGATACGCAGTATTTT.

At least ten counts were recorded for this clonotype. V usage is TRBV5-1 and J usage is TRBJ1-2; possibly TRBD1 for D (6 bases). V lost 2 bases and J 7 bases, leaving 15 bases between the germline ends. This CDR3 has 14 residues. Looked up from germline, CDR1 is SGHRS and CDR2 is YFSETQ. The CDR3 spells CASSLKDSLRGYTF. Written as DNA, the CDR3 is TGCGCCAGCAGCTTAAAGGACAGCCTTCGTGGCTACACCTTC.

This clonotype was observed a few times. A much larger clone lies one base from this, so it may be a read error. The chain links TRBV7-2 to TRBJ1-4; the D gene is possibly TRBD1 (6 bases). This CDR3 has 16 amino acids. Germline V gene lookup returns CDR1 SGHTA and CDR2 FQGNSA. For the CDR3, the DNA is TGTGCCAGCAGCTTAGATCTAACAGGGACTAATGAAAAACTGTCTTTT. This encodes CASSLDLTGTNEKLSF.

This clonotype was detected a few times. V gene TRBV3-1 combines with J gene TRBJ2-5, with TRBD1 matching 7 bases. The germline CDR1 and CDR2 sequences are LGHDT and YNNKEL (reference sequence). There are 13 residues in the CDR3. V gave up 6 bases and J gave up 5 bases; unmatched junction bases: 6. The DNA for the CDR3 is TGTGCCAGCAGGGAACAGGGGCTGGAGACCCAGTACTTC. Encoded protein: CASREQGLETQYF.

This clonotype has ten or more counts. V gene TRBV11-2 combines with J gene TRBJ2-7, with 7 positions matching TRBD1. CDR1 is SGHAT and CDR2 is FQNNGV in the germline V gene. The CDR3 has 16 amino acids. V dropped 2 bases and J dropped 2; count of bases not matched to a gene: 9. CDR3 DNA sequence: TGTGCCAGCAGCTTACCGACAGGGTCCTACCCCTACGAGCAGTACTTC. Protein product: CASSLPTGSYPYEQYF.

This clonotype was seen a handful of times. This rearrangement joins TRBV29-1 to TRBJ2-5; no definite D call. Germline V gene lookup returns CDR1 SQVTM and CDR2 ANQGSEA. Trimming removed 4 bases from V and 0 bases from J, with 12 bases in between. This CDR3 is 14 amino acids long. CDR3: CSVVRTAYQETQYF. CDR3 in DNA: TGCAGCGTTGTCCGAACAGCGTACCAAGAGACCCAGTACTTC.

This clonotype showed up many times. The chain recombines TRBV12-3 or TRBV12-4 with TRBJ1-1, with no clear D. This CDR3 spans 11 amino acids. Trimming pared 3 bases from V and 8 bases from J, leaving 7 bases between. CDR3 nucleotides: TGTGCCAGCAGTTTGGCAGAGGAAGCTTTCTTT. Encoded protein: CASSLAEEAFF.

Concerning this clonotype: A much larger clone sits a single nucleotide away, making a read error possible. V is TRBV12-3 or TRBV12-4 and J is TRBJ2-7; D perhaps matches TRBD2 (5 bases). CDR3 length: 11 residues. The germline V and J ends were trimmed by 5 bases and 5 bases, with 7 bases remaining between them. CDR3 loop: CASSDGDEQYF. The CDR3 region has the DNA TGTGCCAGCAGTGACGGGGACGAGCAGTACTTC.

This clonotype was detected many times. This chain's CDR3 is CATNGGDANNQPQHF. The DNA of the CDR3 is TGTGCCACCAACGGGGGTGACGCGAACAATCAGCCCCAGCATTTT. This chain connects TRBV28 to TRBJ1-5, with D perhaps TRBD1 (5 bases). The CDR3 extends over 15 amino acids. Germline CDR1 and CDR2: MDHEN and SYDVKM. Between the trimmed V and J ends, which lost 10 bases and 3 bases, there was a span of 19 bases.

CDR3 sequence reads: CASSKGVDYEQYF. CDR3 DNA: TGCGCCAGCAGCAAAGGGGTGGACTACGAGCAGTACTTC. The rearrangement joins TRBV5-1 to TRBJ2-7; tentative D call: TRBD1 (5 bases). V shed 4 bases and J shed 3 bases, with 11 bases lying between them. Germline V CDR1 and CDR2: SGHRS, YFSETQ. The CDR3 loop spans 13 amino acids. Combining the CDR3 with reference TRBV5-1 and TRBJ2-7 gives the whole variable domain KAGVTQTPRYLIKTRGQQVTLSCSPISGHRSVSWYQQTPGQGLQFLFEYFSETQRNKGNFPGRFSGRQFSNSRSEMNVSTLELGDSALYLCASSKGVDYEQYFGPGTRLTVT.

At least ten counts were recorded for this clonotype. This rearrangement joins TRBV5-1 to TRBJ1-1; a possible D gene is TRBD1 (5 bases). Trimming left V 4 bases short and J 6 bases short, with 10 bases between. CDR3 length: 12 residues. From germline, CDR1 is SGHRS and CDR2 YFSETQ. This CDR3 reads CASSGAYPEAFF. CDR3 in DNA: TGCGCCAGCAGCGGGGCCTACCCTGAAGCTTTCTTT. Combining the CDR3 with reference TRBV5-1 and TRBJ1-1 gives the whole variable domain KAGVTQTPRYLIKTRGQQVTLSCSPISGHRSVSWYQQTPGQGLQFLFEYFSETQRNKGNFPGRFSGRQFSNSRSEMNVSTLELGDSALYLCASSGAYPEAFFGQGTRLTVV.

Note on this clonotype: This could be a read error, since a much larger clone is one nucleotide away. The V call is TRBV28, the J call TRBJ1-4; no clear D. Trimming took 4 bases from V and 5 from J, leaving 14 bases between them. The CDR3 consists of 15 residues. Germline values: CDR1 MDHEN, CDR2 SYDVKM. CDR3: CASSSMDRWNEKLFF. DNA for the CDR3: TGTGCCAGCAGTTCAATGGACCGCTGGAATGAAAAACTGTTTTTT.